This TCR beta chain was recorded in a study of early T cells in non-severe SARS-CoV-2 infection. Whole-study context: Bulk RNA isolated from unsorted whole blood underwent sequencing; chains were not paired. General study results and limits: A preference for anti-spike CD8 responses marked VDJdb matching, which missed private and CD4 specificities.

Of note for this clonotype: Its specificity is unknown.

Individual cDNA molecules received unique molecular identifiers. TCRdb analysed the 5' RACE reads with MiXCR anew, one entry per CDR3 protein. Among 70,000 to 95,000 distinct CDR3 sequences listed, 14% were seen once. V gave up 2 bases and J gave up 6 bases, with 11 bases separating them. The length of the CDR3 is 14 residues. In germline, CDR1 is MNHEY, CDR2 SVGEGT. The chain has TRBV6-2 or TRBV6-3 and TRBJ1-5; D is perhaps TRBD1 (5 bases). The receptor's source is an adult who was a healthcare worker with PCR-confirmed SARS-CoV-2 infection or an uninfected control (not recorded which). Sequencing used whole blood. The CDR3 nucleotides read TGTGCCAGCAGTTACCAGGGACGGGGTCAGCCCCAGCATTTT. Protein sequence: CASSYQGRGQPQHF.